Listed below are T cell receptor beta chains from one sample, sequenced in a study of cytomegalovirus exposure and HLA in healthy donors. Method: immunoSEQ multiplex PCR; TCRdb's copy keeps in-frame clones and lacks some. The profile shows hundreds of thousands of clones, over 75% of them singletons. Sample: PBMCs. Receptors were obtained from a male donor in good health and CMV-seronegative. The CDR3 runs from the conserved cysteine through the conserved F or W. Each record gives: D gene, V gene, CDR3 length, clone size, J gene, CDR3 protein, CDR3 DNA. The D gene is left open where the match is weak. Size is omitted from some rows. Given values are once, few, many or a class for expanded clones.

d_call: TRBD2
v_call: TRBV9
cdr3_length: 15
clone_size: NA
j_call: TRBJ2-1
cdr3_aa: CASSQWTSRDNEQFF
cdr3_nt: TGTGCCAGCAGCCAATGGACTAGCAGAGACAATGAGCAGTTCTTC

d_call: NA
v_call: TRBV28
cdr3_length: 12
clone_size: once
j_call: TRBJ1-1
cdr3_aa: CASNTVNTEAFF
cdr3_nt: TGTGCCAGCAATACGGTGAACACTGAAGCTTTCTTT

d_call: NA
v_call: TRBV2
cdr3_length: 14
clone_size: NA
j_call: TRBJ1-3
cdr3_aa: CASSVWGAGNTIYF
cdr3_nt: TGTGCCAGCAGTGTCTGGGGCGCTGGAAACACCATATATTTT

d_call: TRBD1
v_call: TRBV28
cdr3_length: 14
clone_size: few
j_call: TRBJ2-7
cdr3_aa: CASTQTGGGYEQYF
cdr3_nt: TGTGCCAGCACTCAGACAGGGGGAGGGTACGAGCAGTACTTC

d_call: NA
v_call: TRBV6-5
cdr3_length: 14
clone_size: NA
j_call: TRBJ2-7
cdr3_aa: CASTPPGRPYEQYF
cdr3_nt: TGTGCCAGCACCCCCCCAGGGCGGCCCTACGAGCAGTACTTC

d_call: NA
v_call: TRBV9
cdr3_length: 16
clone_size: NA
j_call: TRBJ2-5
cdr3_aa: CASSPRGWTEPETQYF
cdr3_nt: TGTGCCAGCAGCCCCAGGGGTTGGACAGAACCGGAGACCCAGTACTTC

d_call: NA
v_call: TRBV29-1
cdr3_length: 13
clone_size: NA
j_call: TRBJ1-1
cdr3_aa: CSVDLHSGTEAFF
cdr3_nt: TGCAGCGTTGACCTCCACAGTGGAACTGAAGCTTTCTTT

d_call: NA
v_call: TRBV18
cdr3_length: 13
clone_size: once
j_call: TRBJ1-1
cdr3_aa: CASSQGTNTEAFF
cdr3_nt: TGTGCCAGCTCCCAGGGCACGAACACTGAAGCTTTCTTT

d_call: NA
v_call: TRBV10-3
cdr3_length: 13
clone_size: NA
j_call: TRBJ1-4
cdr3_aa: CAIRGPSDEKLFF
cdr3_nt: TGTGCCATCAGGGGTCCGAGCGACGAAAAACTGTTTTTT

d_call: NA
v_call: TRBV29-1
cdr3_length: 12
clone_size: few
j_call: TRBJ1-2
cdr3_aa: CSVGGSGGGYTF
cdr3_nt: TGCAGCGTTGGGGGATCCGGCGGGGGCTACACCTTC

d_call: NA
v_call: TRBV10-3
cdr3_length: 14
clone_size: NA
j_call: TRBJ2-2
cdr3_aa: CAIRRATEGGELFF
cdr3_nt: TGTGCCATCAGAAGGGCCACCGAGGGCGGGGAGCTGTTTTTT

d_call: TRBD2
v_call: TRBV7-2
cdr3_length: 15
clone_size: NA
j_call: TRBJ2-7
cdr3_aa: CASSYASGGTYEQYF
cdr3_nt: TGTGCCAGCAGCTACGCTAGCGGGGGGACCTACGAGCAGTACTTC

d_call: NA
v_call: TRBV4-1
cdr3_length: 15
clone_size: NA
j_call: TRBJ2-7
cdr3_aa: CASSQTGNRDYEQYF
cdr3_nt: TGCGCCAGCAGCCAAACGGGGAACAGGGACTACGAGCAGTACTTC

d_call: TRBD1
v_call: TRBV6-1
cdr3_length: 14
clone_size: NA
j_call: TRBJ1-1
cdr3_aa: CASSGDRGGTEAFF
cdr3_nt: TGTGCCAGCAGTGGCGACAGGGGGGGGACTGAAGCTTTCTTT

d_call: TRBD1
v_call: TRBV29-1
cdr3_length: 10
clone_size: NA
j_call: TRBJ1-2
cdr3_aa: CSVGTGGYTF
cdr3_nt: TGCAGCGTTGGGACAGGTGGCTACACCTTC

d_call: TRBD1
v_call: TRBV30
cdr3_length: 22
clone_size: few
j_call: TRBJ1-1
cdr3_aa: CAWSVTPHRGRLLEKGNTEAFF
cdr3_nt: TGTGCCTGGAGTGTAACCCCCCACAGGGGGCGATTGCTCGAGAAAGGGAACACTGAAGCTTTCTTT

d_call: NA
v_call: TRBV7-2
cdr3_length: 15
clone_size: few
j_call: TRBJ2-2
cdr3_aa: CASSLDGSRSGELFF
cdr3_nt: TGTGCCAGCAGCTTAGATGGGAGTCGTTCCGGGGAGCTGTTTTTT

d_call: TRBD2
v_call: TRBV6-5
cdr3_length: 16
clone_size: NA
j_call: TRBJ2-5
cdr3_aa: CASSYRTGGGVETQYF
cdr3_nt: TGTGCCAGCAGTTACCGGACTGGGGGGGGAGTGGAGACCCAGTACTTC

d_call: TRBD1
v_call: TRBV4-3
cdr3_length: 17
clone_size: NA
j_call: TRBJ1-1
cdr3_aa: CASSQDFTGGMNTEAFF
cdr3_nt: TGCGCCAGCAGCCAAGATTTCACAGGGGGCATGAACACTGAAGCTTTCTTT

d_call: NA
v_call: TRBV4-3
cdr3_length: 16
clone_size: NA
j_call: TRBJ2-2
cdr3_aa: CASSQEWRRNTGELFF
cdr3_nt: TGCGCCAGCAGCCAAGAGTGGCGGAGAAACACCGGGGAGCTGTTTTTT

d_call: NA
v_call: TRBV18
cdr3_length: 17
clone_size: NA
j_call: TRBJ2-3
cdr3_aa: CASSPNRVDLITDTQYF
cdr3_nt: TGTGCCAGCTCACCGAACAGGGTTGACTTAATCACAGATACGCAGTATTTT

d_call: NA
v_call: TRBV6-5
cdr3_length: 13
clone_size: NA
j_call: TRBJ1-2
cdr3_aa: CASSDGRGWRYTF
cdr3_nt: TGTGCCAGCAGTGACGGTAGGGGATGGCGCTACACCTTC

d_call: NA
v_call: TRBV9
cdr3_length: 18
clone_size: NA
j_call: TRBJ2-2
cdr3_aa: CASSVGRGGQANTGELFF
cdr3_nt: TGTGCCAGCAGCGTAGGGAGGGGGGGACAAGCGAACACCGGGGAGCTGTTTTTT

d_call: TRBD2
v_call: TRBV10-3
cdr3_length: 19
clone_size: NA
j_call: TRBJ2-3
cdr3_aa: CAISDLAGVVHGGTDTQYF
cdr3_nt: TGTGCCATCAGTGATCTAGCGGGAGTTGTTCATGGAGGCACAGATACGCAGTATTTT

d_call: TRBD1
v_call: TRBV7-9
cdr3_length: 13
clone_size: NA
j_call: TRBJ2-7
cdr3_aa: CASSLYRGYEQYF
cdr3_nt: TGTGCCAGCAGCTTATACAGGGGCTACGAGCAGTACTTC

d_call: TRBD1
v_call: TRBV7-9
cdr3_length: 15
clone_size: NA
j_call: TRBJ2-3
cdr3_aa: CASSPEDRATDTQYF
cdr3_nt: TGTGCCAGCAGCCCAGAGGACAGGGCCACAGATACGCAGTATTTT

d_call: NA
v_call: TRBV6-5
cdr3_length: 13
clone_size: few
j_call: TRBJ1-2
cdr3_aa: CASSYDTYYGYTF
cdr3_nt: TGTGCCAGCAGTTACGACACCTACTATGGCTACACCTTC

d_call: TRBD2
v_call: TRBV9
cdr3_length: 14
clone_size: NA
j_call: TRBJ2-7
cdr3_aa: CASSPGGETYEQYF
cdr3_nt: TGTGCCAGCAGCCCTGGGGGGGAAACCTACGAGCAGTACTTC

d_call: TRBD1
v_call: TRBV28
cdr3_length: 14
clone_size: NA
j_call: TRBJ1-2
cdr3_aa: CASARQGAYYGYTF
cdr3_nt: TGTGCCAGCGCAAGACAGGGGGCTTACTATGGCTACACCTTC

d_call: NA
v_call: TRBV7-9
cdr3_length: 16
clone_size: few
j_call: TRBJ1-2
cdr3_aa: CASSSSTWTANYGYTF
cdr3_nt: TGTGCCAGCAGCAGCAGCACCTGGACAGCTAACTATGGCTACACCTTC

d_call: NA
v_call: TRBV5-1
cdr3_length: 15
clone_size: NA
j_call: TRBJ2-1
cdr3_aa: CASSWHRDGRPEQFF
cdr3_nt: TGCGCCAGCAGCTGGCACCGAGATGGGAGACCTGAGCAGTTCTTC

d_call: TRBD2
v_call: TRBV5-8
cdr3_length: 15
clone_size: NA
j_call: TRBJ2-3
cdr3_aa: CASSSYRLATDTQYF
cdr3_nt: TGTGCCAGCAGCTCCTATAGACTAGCCACAGATACGCAGTATTTT

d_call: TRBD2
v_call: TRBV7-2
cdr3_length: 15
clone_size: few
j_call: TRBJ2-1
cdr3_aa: CASRELAGGPYEQFF
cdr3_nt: TGTGCCAGCAGAGAACTAGCGGGAGGGCCGTATGAGCAGTTCTTC

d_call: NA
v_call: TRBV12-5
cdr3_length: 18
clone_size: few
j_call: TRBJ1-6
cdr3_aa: CASGLVGSGEKDNSPLHF
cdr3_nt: TGTGCTAGTGGTTTGGTAGGGTCAGGGGAAAAAGATAATTCACCCCTCCACTTT

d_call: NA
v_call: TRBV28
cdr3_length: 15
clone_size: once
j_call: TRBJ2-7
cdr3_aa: CASSLLIRSSYEQYF
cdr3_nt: TGTGCCAGCAGTTTATTGATCCGGAGCTCCTACGAGCAGTACTTC

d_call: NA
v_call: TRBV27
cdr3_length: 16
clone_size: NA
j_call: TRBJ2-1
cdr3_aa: CASSLVRRGTYNEQFF
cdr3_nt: TGTGCCAGCAGTTTGGTTCGTAGGGGGACCTACAATGAGCAGTTCTTC

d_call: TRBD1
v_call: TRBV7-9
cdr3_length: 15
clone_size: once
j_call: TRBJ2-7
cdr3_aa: CASSQDRGASYEQYF
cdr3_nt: TGTGCCAGCAGCCAGGACAGGGGGGCCTCCTACGAGCAGTACTTC

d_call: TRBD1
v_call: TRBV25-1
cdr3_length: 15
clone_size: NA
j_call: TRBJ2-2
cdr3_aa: CASSEGTGDTGELFF
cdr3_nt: TGTGCCAGCAGTGAAGGGACAGGGGACACCGGGGAGCTGTTTTTT

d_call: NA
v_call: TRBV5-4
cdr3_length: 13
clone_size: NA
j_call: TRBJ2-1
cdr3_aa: CASSLARGNEQFF
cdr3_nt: TGTGCCAGCAGCTTGGCTCGCGGCAATGAGCAGTTCTTC

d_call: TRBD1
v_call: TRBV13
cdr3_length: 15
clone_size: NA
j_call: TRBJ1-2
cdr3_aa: CASSNRGNFNYGYTF
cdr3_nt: TGTGCCAGCAGTAACAGGGGGAACTTTAACTATGGCTACACCTTC

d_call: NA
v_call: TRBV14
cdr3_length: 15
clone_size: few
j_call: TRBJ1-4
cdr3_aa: CASSRVGAINEKLFF
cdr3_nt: TGTGCCAGCAGCCGAGTAGGGGCCATAAATGAAAAACTGTTTTTT

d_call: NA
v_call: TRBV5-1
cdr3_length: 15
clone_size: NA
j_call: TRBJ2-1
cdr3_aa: CASSEGQGSYNEQFF
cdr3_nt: TGCGCCAGCTCCGAGGGGCAGGGGAGCTACAATGAGCAGTTCTTC

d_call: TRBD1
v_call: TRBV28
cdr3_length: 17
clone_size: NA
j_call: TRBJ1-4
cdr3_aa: CASSYGTGAFLSEKLFF
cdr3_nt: TGTGCCAGCAGTTACGGGACAGGGGCTTTCTTAAGTGAAAAACTGTTTTTT

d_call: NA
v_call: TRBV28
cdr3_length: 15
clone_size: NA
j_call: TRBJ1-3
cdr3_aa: CASSPDRGSGNTIYF
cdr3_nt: TGTGCCAGCAGTCCGGACAGAGGATCTGGAAACACCATATATTTT

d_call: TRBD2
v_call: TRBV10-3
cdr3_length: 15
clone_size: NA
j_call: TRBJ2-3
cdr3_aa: CAVGTSGTSGDTQYF
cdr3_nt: TGTGCCGTTGGGACTAGCGGGACTAGCGGAGATACGCAGTATTTT

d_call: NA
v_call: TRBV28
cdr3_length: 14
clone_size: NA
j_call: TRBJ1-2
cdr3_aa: CASGTTGVFYGYTF
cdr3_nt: TGTGCCAGCGGCACGACAGGTGTCTTTTATGGCTACACCTTC

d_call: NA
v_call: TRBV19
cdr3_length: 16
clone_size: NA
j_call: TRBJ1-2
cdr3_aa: CASTPRDTQSPYGYTF
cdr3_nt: TGTGCCAGTACCCCCCGGGACACTCAGAGTCCCTATGGCTACACCTTC

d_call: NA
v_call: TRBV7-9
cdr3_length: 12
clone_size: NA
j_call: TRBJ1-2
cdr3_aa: CASSPTGSGYTF
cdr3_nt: TGTGCCAGCAGCCCTACAGGGAGCGGCTACACCTTC

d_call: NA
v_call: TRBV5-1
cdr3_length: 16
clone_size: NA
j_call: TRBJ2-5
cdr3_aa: CASSLGASSGEETQYF
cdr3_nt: TGCGCCAGCAGCTTGGGGGCTAGCTCGGGGGAAGAGACCCAGTACTTC

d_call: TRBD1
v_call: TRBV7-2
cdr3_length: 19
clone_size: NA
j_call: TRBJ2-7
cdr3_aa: CASSLRFGLDRGRGDEQYF
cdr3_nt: TGTGCCAGCAGCTTAAGGTTCGGCCTGGACAGGGGCCGTGGCGACGAGCAGTACTTC

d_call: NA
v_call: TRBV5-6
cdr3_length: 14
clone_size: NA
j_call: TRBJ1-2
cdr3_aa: CASSFFANNYGYTF
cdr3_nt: TGTGCCAGCAGCTTTTTCGCTAATAACTATGGCTACACCTTC